The clone carrying this T cell receptor (beta chain) was observed a single time. TCRdb's copy holds only in-frame clones and misses some; the assay was immunoSEQ multiplex PCR. The profile shows some 61,000 clones, 70% to 80% of them singletons. The sample comes from a study of OX40 agonist ivuxolimab in advanced cancers. V lost 6 bases to trimming and J lost 8 bases; unmatched junction nucleotides: 8. Germline values: CDR1 LNHDA, CDR2 SQIVND (reference sequence). The CDR3 has 15 amino acids. The sample here was CD4+ or CD8+ T cells sorted from blood, taken in a trial of the OX40 agonist ivuxolimab. The source is an adult with an advanced solid tumor such as melanoma, head and neck, liver or kidney cancer. The chain carries TRBV19 and TRBJ2-1; 12 bases fit TRBD2. The CDR3, as DNA: TGTGCCAGTAGCGATCGGGGACTAGCGGGCCATGAGCAGTTCTTC. Amino acid sequence: CASSDRGLAGHEQFF. The full variable domain, completed using reference TRBV19 and TRBJ2-1, is DGGITQSPKYLFRKEGQNVTLSCEQNLNHDAMYWYRQDPGQGLRLIYYSQIVNDFQKGDIAEGYSVSREKKESFPLTVTSAQKNPTAFYLCASSDRGLAGHEQFFGPGTRLTVL.